The sequence of this TCR beta chain was determined in a study of blood T cell repertoires in COVID-19. About the research overall: The samples span acute and convalescent COVID-19 from the United States, Italy and Spain. From T cells, B-cell-depleted T cells, or PBMCs came the material, which was cDNA or gDNA.

Study processing details: From reference gene primer amplification, estimates of nucleated cell counts were derived. The assay was immunoSEQ multiplex PCR, and TCRdb's table has in-frame clones only and misses some. D and trimming were read from the DNA, whereas the V and J calls and clone size are those reported in that table. Of about 200,000 clones in the sample, around 82% were seen once. Germline V lookup: CDR1 MNHEY, CDR2 SVGAGI. The CDR3 contains 13 residues. J was trimmed by 7 bases and V by 7 bases; bases with no gene match: 7. This TCR derives from a woman in her thirties or forties with acute or convalescent COVID-19. Sequencing was done on a sample of peripheral blood. The chain employs TRBV6-5 and TRBJ2-7; 10 positions agree with TRBD1. Here the CDR3 reads CASTRQGASEQYF. The CDR3, as DNA: TGTGCCAGCACCAGACAGGGGGCGAGTGAGCAGTACTTC.